What follows describes a single T cell receptor (beta chain). The target antigen is unknown. Relative to the germline gene, one junction end is altered; a read error may explain this. The CDR3 runs to 15 residues. Germline V gives CDR1 DFQATT, CDR2 SNEGSKA (reference sequence). The data are from a study of blood T cells in healthy people across ages. Looking at the study overall: T cells yielded about one barcoded beta molecule per two cells through template switching. Study-level findings and limits: When set beside aged donors, long-lived donors presented more naive CD4+ cells and higher diversity.

For the second PCR, which ran for 7 to 11 cycles, a sample-barcoded 5' primer and a J-beta primer mix were used. In TCRdb, the 5' RACE reads were re-called with MiXCR into one record per CDR3 protein. This table holds under 2,000,000 distinct CDR3 sequences, 49% found once. Caucasian, healthy and from Russia, the donors were aged between 6 and 90. Every participating donor contributed 7.5 to 10 milliliters of peripheral blood through a draw. The sequence was obtained from a woman between 40 and 55 years old in good health. The specimen sequenced was blood. The chain joins TRBV20-1 to TRBJ2-3; weak D call: TRBD2 (5 bases). CDR3 bases: TGCAGTGCTAGGGGCAGAAGAGGCCCCCGGGATATGCAGTATTTT. Translated, it gives CSARGRRGPRDMQYF.